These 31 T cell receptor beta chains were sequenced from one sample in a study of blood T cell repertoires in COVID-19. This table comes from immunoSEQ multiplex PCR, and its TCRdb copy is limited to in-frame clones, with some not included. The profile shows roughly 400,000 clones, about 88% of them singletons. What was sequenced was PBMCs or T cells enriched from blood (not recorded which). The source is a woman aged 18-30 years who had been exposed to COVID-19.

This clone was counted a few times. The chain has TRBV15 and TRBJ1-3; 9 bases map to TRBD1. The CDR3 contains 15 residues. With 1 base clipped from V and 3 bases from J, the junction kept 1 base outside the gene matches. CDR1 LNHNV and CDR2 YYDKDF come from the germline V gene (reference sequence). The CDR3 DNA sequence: TGTGCCACCAGCAGAGGGGACAGGGATGGAAACACCATATATTTT. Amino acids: CATSRGDRDGNTIYF.

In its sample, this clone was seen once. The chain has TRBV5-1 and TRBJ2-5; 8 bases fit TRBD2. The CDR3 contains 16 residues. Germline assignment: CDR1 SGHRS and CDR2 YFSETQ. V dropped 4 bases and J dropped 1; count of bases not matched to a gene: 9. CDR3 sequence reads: CASSGISGELQETQYF. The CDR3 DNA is TGCGCCAGCAGCGGGATTAGCGGGGAACTCCAAGAGACCCAGTACTTC.

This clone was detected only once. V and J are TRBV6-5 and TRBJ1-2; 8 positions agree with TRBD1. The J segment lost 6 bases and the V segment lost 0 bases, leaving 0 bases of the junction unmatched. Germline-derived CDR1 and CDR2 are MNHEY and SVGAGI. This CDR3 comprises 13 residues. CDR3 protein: CASSYSTGDGYTF. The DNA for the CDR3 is TGTGCCAGCAGTTACTCGACAGGGGATGGCTACACCTTC.

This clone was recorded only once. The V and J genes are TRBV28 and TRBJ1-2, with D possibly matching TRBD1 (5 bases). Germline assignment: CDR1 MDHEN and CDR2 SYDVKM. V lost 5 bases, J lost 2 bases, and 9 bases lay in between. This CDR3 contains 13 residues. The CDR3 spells CASSPGWNYGYTF. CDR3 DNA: TGTGCCAGCAGTCCAGGGTGGAACTATGGCTACACCTTC.

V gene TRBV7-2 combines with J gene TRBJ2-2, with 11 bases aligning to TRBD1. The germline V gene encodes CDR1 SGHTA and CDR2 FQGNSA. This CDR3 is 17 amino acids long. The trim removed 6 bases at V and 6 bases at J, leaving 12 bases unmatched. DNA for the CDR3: TGTGCCAGCAGAGGACAGGGGGCGGACCCAAACGCCGGGGAGCTGTTTTTT. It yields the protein CASRGQGADPNAGELFF.

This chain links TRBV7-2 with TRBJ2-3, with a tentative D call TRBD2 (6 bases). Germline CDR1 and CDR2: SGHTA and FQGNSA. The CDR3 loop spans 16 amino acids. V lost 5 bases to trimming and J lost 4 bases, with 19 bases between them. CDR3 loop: CASSPPRVEGADTQYF. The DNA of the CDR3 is TGTGCCAGCAGCCCCCCCCGCGTGGAGGGTGCAGATACGCAGTATTTT.

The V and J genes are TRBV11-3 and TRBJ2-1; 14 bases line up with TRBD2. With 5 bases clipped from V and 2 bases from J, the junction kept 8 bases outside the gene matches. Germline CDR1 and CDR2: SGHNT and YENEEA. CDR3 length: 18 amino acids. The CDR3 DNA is TGTGCCAGCAGCCCTGGACTAGCGGGAGGCCCCACCTACAATGAGCAGTTCTTC. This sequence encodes CASSPGLAGGPTYNEQFF.

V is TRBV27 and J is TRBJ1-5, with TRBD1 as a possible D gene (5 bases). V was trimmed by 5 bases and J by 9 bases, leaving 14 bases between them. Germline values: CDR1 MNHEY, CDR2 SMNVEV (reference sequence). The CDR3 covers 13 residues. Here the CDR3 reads CASSMGGYGPQHF. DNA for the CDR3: TGTGCCAGCAGTATGGGGGGATACGGGCCCCAGCATTTT.

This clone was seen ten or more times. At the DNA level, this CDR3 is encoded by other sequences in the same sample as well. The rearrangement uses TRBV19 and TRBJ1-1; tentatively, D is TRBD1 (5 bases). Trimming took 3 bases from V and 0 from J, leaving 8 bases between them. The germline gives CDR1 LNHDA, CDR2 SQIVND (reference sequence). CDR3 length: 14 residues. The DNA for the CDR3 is TGTGCCAGTAGTATCGGGGGTATGAACACTGAAGCTTTCTTT. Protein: CASSIGGMNTEAFF. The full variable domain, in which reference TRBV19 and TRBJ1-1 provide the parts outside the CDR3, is DGGITQSPKYLFRKEGQNVTLSCEQNLNHDAMYWYRQDPGQGLRLIYYSQIVNDFQKGDIAEGYSVSREKKESFPLTVTSAQKNPTAFYLCASSIGGMNTEAFFGQGTRLTVV.

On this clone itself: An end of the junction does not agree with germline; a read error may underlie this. The CDR3 coding sequence is TGTGCCAGCTCACCGACGGGACAGGTCCACGAGGAGTACTTC. Translated, it gives CASSPTGQVHEEYF. The rearrangement uses TRBV18 and TRBJ2-7; 8 nucleotides line up with TRBD1. Germline assignment: CDR1 KGHSH and CDR2 LQKENI. The CDR3 is made up of 14 amino acids.

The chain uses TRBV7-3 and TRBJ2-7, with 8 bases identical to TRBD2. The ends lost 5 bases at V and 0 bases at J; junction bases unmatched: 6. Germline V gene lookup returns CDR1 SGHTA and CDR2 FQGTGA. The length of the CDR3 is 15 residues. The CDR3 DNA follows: TGTGCCAGCAGCCTGCGGAGCGGGGGCTCCTACGAGCAGTACTTC. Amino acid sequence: CASSLRSGGSYEQYF.

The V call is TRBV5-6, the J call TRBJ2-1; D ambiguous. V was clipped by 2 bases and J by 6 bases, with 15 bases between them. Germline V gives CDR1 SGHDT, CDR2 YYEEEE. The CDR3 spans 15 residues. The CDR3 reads CASSLIALVVNEQFF. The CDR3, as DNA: TGTGCCAGCAGCTTAATCGCGCTAGTGGTCAATGAGCAGTTCTTC. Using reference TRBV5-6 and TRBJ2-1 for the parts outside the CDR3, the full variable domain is DAGVTQSPTHLIKTRGQQVTLRCSPKSGHDTVSWYQQALGQGPQFIFQYYEEEERQRGNFPDRFSGHQFPNYSSELNVNALLLGDSALYLCASSLIALVVNEQFFGPGTRLTVL.

CDR3 loop: CASSYGGQKLYSNQPQHF. The CDR3 nucleotides are TGTGCCAGCAGTTACGGGGGACAGAAACTTTATAGCAATCAGCCCCAGCATTTT. The chain carries TRBV6-2 or TRBV6-3 and TRBJ1-5; 7 positions match TRBD1. The length of the CDR3 is 18 residues. V was clipped by 2 bases and J by 0 bases; unmatched bases: 10. In germline, CDR1 is MNHEY, CDR2 SVGEGT.

CDR3 amino acids: CASSLGVLNTGELFF. For the CDR3, the DNA is TGTGCCAGCAGCTTAGGCGTATTGAACACCGGGGAGCTGTTTTTT. This chain uses TRBV7-9 with TRBJ2-2; D gene ambiguous. The V gene lost 1 base and the J gene lost 1 base, with 7 bases spanning the gap. Per the germline V gene, CDR1 is SEHNR and CDR2 is FQNEAQ (reference sequence). The CDR3 consists of 15 residues.

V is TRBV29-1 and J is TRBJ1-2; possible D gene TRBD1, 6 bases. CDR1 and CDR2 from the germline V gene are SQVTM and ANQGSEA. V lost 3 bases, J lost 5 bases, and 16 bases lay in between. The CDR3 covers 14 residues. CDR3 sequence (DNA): TGCAGCGTTGATTCCGGCAGGGGACATTATGGCTACACCTTC. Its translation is CSVDSGRGHYGYTF.

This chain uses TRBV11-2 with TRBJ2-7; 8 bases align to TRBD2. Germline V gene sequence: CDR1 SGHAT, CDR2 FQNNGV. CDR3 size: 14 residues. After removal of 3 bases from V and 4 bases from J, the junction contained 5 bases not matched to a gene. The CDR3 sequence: CASSFGGRRYEQYF. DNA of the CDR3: TGTGCCAGCAGCTTTGGCGGGAGGAGGTACGAGCAGTACTTC.

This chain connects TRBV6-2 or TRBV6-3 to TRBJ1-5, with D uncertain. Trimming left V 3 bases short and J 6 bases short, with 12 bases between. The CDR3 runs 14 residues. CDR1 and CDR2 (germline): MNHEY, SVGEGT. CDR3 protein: CASSYGWATQPQHF. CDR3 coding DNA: TGTGCCAGCAGTTATGGGTGGGCTACTCAGCCCCAGCATTTT.

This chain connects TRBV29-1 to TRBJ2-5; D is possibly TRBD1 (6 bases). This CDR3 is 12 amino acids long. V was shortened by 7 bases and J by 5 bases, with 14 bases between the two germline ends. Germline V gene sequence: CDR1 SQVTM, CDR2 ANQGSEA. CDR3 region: CSATGSRETQYF. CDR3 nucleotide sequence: TGCAGCGCCACAGGGTCGAGGGAGACCCAGTACTTC.

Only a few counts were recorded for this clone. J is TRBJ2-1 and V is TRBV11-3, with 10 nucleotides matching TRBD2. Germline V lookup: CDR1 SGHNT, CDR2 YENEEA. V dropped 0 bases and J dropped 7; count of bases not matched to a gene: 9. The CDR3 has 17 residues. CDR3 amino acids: CASSLEGVAGGRNEQFF. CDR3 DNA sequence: TGTGCCAGCAGCTTAGAAGGTGTAGCGGGGGGTAGAAATGAGCAGTTCTTC.

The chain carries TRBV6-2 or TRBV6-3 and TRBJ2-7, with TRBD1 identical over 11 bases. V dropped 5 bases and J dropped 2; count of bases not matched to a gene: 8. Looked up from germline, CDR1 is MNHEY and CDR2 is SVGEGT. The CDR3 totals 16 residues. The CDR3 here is CASSRGQGAATYEQYF. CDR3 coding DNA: TGTGCCAGCAGTCGCGGACAGGGGGCGGCCACCTACGAGCAGTACTTC.

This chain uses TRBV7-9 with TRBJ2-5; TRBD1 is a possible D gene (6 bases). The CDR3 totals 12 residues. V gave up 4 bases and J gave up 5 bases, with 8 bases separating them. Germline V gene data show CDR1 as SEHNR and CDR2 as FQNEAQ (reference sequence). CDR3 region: CASSSGVETQYF. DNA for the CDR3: TGTGCCAGCAGCTCAGGGGTTGAGACCCAGTACTTC.

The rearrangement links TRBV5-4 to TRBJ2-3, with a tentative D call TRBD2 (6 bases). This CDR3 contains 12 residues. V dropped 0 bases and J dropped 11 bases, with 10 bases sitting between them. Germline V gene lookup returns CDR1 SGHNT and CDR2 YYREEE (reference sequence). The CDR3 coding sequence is TGTGCCAGCAGCTTGGAGGAGGGAATGCAGTATTTT. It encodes CASSLEEGMQYF. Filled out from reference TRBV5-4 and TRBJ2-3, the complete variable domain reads ETGVTQSPTHLIKTRGQQVTLRCSSQSGHNTVSWYQQALGQGPQFIFQYYREEENGRGNFPPRFSGLQFPNYSSELNVNALELDDSALYLCASSLEEGMQYFGPGTRLTVL.

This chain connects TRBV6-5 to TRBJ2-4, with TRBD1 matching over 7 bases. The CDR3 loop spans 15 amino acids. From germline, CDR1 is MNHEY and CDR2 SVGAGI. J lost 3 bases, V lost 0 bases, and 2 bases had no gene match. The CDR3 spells CASSYSSGGKNIQYF. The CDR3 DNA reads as TGTGCCAGCAGTTACTCTTCAGGGGGCAAAAACATTCAGTACTTC.

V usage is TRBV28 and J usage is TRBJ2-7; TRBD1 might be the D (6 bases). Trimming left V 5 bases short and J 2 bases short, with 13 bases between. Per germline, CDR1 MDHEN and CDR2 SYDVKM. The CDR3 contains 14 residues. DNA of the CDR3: TGTGCCAGCAGTCCCCGGGACACGCCCTACGAGCAGTACTTC. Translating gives CASSPRDTPYEQYF.

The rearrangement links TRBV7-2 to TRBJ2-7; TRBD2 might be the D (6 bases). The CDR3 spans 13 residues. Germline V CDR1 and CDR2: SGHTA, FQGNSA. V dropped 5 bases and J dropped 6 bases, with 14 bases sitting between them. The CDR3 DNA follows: TGTGCCAGCAGCCTAAAAGGAGGGGTCGAGCAGTACTTC. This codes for CASSLKGGVEQYF.

CDR3 sequence (DNA): TGTGCCAGCAACCTACTCGCGGGAGGAGCGAATGAGCAGTTCTTC. This sequence encodes CASNLLAGGANEQFF. The chain joins TRBV7-2 to TRBJ2-1; 8 bases are a match to TRBD2. J was trimmed by 7 bases and V by 7 bases; bases with no gene match: 12. The CDR3 is 15 residues long. Germline V lookup: CDR1 SGHTA, CDR2 FQGNSA.

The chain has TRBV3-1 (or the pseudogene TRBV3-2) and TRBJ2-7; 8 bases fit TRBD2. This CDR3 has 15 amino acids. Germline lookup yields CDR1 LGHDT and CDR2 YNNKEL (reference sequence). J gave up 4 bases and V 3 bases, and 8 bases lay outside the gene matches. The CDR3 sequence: CASSQGPSGQYEQYF. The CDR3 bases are TGTGCCAGCAGCCAGGGTCCTAGCGGGCAATACGAGCAGTACTTC.

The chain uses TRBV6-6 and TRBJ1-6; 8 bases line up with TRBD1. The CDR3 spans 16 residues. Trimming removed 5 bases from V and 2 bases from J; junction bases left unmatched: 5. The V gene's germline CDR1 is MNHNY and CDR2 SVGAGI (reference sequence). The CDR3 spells CASSPDRAAYNSPLHF. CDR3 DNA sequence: TGTGCCAGCAGTCCGGACAGGGCGGCCTATAATTCACCCCTCCACTTT.

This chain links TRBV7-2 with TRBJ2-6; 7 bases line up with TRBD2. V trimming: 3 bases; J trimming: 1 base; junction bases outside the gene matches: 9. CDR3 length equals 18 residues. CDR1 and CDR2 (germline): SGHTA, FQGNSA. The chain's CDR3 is CASSFRLAGSSGANVLTF. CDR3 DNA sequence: TGTGCCAGCAGCTTCAGACTAGCAGGGAGTTCTGGGGCCAACGTCCTGACTTTC.

The CDR3 DNA is TGTGCCAGCAGCCCCGTGACAGTTAACTATGGCTACACCTTC. Translated: CASSPVTVNYGYTF. This chain connects TRBV7-9 to TRBJ1-2; D may be TRBD1 (5 bases). Germline CDR1 and CDR2: SEHNR and FQNEAQ (reference sequence). V gave up 5 bases and J gave up 1 base, with 11 bases separating them. The CDR3 has 14 residues.

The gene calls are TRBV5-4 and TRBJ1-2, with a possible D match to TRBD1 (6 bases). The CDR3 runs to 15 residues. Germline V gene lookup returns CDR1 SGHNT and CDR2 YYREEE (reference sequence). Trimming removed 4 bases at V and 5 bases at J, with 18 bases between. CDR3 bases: TGTGCCAGCAGCACACGGGACATCGGCGCTTATGGCTACACCTTC. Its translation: CASSTRDIGAYGYTF.